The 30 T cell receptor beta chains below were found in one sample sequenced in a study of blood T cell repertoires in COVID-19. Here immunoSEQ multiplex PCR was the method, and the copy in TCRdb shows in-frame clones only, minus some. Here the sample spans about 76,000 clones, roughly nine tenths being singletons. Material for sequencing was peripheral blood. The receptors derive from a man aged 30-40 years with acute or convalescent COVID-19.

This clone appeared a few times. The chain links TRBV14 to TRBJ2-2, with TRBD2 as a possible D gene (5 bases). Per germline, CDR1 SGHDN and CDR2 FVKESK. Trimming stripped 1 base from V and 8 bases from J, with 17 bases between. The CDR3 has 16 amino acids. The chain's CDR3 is CASSQALLGTRGELFF. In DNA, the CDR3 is TGTGCCAGCAGCCAAGCCCTCTTGGGAACTAGAGGGGAGCTGTTTTTT.

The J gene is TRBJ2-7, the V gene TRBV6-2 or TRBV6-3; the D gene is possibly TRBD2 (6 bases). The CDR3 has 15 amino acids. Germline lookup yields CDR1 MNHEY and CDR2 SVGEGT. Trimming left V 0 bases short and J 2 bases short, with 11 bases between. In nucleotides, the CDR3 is TGTGCCAGCAGTTACTCTAGCGGTCCCACCTACGAGCAGTACTTC. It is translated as CASSYSSGPTYEQYF.

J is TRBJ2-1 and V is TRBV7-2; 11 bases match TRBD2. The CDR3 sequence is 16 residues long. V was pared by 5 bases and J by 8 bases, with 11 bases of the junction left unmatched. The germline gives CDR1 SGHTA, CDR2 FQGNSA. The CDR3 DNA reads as TGTGCCAGCAGCCCCCGGGGTAGCGGGAGGGTGCATGAGCAGTTCTTC. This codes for CASSPRGSGRVHEQFF.

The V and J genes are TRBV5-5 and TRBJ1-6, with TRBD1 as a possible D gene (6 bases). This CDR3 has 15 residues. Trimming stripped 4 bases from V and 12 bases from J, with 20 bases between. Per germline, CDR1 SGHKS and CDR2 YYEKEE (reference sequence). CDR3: CASSLRGSETLPLHF. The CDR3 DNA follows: TGTGCCAGCAGCCTCAGGGGTTCCGAGACGTTACCCCTCCACTTT.

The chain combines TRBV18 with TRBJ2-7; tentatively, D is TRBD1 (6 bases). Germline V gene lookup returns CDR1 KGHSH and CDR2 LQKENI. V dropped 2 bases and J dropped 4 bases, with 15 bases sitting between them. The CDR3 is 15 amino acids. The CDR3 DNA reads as TGTGCCAGCTCACCAGGGTCTGGACAGCCTTACGAGCAGTACTTC. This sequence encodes CASSPGSGQPYEQYF.

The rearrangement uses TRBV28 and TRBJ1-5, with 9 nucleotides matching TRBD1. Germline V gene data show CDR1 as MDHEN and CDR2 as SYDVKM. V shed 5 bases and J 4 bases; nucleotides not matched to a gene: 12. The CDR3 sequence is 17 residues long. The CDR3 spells CASSTWGRTGANQPQHF. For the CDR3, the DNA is TGTGCCAGCAGTACCTGGGGTCGGACAGGGGCTAATCAGCCCCAGCATTTT.

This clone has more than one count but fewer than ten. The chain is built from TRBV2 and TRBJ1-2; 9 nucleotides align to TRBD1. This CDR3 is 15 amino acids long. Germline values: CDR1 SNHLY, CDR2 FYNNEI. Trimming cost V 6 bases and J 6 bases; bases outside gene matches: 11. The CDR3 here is CASRGTGTRGHGYTF. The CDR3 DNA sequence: TGTGCCAGCAGGGGGACAGGGACGAGAGGTCATGGCTACACCTTC.

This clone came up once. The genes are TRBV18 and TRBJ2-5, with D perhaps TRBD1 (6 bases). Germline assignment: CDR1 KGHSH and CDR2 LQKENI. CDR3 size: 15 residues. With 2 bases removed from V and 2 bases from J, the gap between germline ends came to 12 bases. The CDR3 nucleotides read TGTGCCAGCTCACCAATACAGGGCTTACAAGAGACCCAGTACTTC. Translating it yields CASSPIQGLQETQYF.

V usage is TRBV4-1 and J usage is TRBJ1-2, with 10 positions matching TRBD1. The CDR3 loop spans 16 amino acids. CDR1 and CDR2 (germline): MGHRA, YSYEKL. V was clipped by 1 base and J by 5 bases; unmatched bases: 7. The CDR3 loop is CASSQVLRDRGYGYTF. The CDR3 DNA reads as TGCGCCAGCAGCCAAGTTCTTCGGGACAGGGGTTATGGCTACACCTTC.

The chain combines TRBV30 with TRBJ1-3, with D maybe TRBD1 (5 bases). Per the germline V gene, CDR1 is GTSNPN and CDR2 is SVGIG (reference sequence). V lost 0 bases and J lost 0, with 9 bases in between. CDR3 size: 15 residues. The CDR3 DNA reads TGTGCCTGGAGTGTACCCAGGGCCTCTGGAAACACCATATATTTT. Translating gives CAWSVPRASGNTIYF.

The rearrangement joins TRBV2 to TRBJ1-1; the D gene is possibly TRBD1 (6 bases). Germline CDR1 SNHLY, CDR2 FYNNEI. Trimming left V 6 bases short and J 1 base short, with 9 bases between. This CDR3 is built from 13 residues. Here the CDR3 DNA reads TGTGCCAGCAGGGGACAAGAGAACACTGAAGCTTTCTTT. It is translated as CASRGQENTEAFF.

Written as DNA, the CDR3 is TGTGCCAGCAGCATATCTAGCGGGAGGGACAATGAGCAGTTCTTC. Protein: CASSISSGRDNEQFF. The chain is built from TRBV7-3 and TRBJ2-1, with 12 bases identical to TRBD2. The V gene end was trimmed by 5 bases and the J gene end by 5 bases; junction bases not matched to a gene: 4. The CDR3 consists of 15 residues. CDR1 is SGHTA and CDR2 is FQGTGA in the germline V gene.

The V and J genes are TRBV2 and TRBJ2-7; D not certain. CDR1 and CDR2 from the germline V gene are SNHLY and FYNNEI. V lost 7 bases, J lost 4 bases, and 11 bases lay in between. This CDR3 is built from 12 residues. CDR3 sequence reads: CASTAWSYEQYF. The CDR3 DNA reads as TGTGCCAGCACCGCCTGGAGTTACGAGCAGTACTTC.

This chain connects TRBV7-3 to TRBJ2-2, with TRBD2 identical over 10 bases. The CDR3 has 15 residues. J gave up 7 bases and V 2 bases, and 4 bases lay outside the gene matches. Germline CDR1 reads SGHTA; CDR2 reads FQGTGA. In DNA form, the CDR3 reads TGTGCCAGCAGCTTATCCAGCGGGAGGGGCGGGGAGCTGTTTTTT. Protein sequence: CASSLSSGRGGELFF. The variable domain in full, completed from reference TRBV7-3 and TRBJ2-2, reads GAGVSQTPSNKVTEKGKYVELRCDPISGHTALYWYRQSLGQGPEFLIYFQGTGAADDSGLPNDRFFAVRPEGSVSTLKIQRTERGDSAVYLCASSLSSGRGGELFFGEGSRLTVL.

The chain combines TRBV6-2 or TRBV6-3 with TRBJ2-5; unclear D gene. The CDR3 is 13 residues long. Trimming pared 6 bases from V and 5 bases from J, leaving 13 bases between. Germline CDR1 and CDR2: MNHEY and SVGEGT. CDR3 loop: CASSQSRWETQYF. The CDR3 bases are TGTGCCAGCAGCCAAAGCAGGTGGGAGACCCAGTACTTC.

CDR3 nucleotide sequence: TGTGCCAGCAGCTTGGGTCTAGCGGGAGACCACGAGCAGTACTTC. Its translation is CASSLGLAGDHEQYF. The genes are TRBV13 and TRBJ2-7, with 10 bases identical to TRBD2. Germline trimming cut 3 bases from V and 5 bases from J; bases unmatched to any gene: 7. The CDR3 loop spans 15 amino acids. Germline CDR1 is PRHDT and CDR2 is FYEKMQ (reference sequence).

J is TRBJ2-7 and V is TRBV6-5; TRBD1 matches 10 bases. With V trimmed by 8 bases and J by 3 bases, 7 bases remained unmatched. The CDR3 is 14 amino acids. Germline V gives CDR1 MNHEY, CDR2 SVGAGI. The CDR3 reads CASRHRDRGYEQYF. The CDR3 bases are TGTGCCAGCCGGCACCGGGACAGGGGCTACGAGCAGTACTTC.

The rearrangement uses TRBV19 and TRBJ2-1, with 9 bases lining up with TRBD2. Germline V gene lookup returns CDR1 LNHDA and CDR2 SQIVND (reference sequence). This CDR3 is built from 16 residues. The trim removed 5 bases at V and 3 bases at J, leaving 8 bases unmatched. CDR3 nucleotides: TGTGCCAGTAGTGTCCTTCGACTAGCGGACTACAATGAGCAGTTCTTC. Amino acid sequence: CASSVLRLADYNEQFF. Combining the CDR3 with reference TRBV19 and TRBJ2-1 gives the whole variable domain DGGITQSPKYLFRKEGQNVTLSCEQNLNHDAMYWYRQDPGQGLRLIYYSQIVNDFQKGDIAEGYSVSREKKESFPLTVTSAQKNPTAFYLCASSVLRLADYNEQFFGPGTRLTVL.

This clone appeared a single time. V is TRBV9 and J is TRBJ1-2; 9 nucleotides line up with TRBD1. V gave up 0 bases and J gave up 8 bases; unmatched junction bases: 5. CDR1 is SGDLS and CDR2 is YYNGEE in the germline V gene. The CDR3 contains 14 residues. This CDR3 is CASSVAQGARGYTF. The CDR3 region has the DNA TGTGCCAGCAGCGTAGCACAGGGGGCGCGAGGCTACACCTTC.

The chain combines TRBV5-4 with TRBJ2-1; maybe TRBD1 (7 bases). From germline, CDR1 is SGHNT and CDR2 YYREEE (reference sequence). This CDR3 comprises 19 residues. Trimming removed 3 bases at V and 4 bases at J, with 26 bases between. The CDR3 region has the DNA TGTGCCAGCAGCTCCCGAGGGGGCAAGGGGGAGGTACCATACAATGAGCAGTTCTTC. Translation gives CASSSRGGKGEVPYNEQFF.

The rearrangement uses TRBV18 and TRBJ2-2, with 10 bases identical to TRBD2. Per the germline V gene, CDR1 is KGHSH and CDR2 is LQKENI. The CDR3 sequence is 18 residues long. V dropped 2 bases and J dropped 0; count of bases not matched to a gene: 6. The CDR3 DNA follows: TGTGCCAGCTCACCAAGGAGCAGCGGGAGGGCGAACACCGGGGAGCTGTTTTTT. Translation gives CASSPRSSGRANTGELFF.

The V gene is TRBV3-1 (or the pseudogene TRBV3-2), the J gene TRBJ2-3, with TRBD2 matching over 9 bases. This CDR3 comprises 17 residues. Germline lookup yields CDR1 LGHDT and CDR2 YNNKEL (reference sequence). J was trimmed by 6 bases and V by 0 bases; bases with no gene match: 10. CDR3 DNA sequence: TGTGCCAGCAGCCAAGACTTTGGTAGCGGGAGTATGGATACGCAGTATTTT. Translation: CASSQDFGSGSMDTQYF.

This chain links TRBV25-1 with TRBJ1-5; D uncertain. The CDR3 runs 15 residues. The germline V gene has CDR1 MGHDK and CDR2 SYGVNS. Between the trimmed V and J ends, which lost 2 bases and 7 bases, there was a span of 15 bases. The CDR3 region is CASSEGRSEEQPQHF. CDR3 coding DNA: TGTGCCAGCAGTGAAGGGAGATCAGAGGAGCAGCCCCAGCATTTT. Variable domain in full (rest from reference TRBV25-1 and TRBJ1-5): EADIYQTPRYLVIGTGKKITLECSQTMGHDKMYWYQQDPGMELHLIHYSYGVNSTEKGDLSSESTVSRIRTEHFPLTLESARPSHTSQYLCASSEGRSEEQPQHFGDGTRLSIL.

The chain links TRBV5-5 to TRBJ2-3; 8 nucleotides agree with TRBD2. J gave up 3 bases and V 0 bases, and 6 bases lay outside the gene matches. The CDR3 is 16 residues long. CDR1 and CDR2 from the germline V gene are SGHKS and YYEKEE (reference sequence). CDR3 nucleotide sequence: TGTGCCAGCAGCTTGGTAGGGACTAGTCTGACAGATACGCAGTATTTT. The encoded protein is CASSLVGTSLTDTQYF.

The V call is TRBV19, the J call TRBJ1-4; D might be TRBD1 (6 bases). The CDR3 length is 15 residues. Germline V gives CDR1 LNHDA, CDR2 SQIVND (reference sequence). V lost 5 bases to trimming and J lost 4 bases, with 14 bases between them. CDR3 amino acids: CASSSRDNLNEKLFF. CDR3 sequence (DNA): TGTGCCAGTAGTTCCCGGGACAACCTTAATGAAAAACTGTTTTTT.

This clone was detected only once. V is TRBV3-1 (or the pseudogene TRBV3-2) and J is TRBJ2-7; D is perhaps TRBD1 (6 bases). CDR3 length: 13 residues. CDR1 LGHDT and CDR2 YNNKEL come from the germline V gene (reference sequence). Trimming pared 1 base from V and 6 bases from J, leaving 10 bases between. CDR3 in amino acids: CASSQVGTSEQYF. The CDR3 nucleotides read TGTGCCAGCAGCCAAGTGGGGACAAGCGAGCAGTACTTC.

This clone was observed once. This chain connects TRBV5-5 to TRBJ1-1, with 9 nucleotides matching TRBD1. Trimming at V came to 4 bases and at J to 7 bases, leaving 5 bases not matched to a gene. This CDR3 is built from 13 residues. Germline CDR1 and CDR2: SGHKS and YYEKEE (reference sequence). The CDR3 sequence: CASSRDRVVEAFF. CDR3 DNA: TGTGCCAGCAGCCGGGACAGGGTTGTTGAAGCTTTCTTT.

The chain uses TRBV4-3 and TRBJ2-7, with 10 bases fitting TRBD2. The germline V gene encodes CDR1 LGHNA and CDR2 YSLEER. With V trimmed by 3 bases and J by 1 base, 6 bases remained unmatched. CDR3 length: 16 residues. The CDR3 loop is CASSHRAGGKSYEQYF. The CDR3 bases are TGCGCCAGCAGCCACCGAGCGGGAGGGAAGTCCTACGAGCAGTACTTC.

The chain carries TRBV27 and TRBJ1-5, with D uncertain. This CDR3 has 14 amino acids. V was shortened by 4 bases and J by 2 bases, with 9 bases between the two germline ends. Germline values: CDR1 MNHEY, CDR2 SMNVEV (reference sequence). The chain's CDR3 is CASSSYDGNQPQHF. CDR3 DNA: TGTGCCAGCAGTTCCTATGATGGCAATCAGCCCCAGCATTTT.

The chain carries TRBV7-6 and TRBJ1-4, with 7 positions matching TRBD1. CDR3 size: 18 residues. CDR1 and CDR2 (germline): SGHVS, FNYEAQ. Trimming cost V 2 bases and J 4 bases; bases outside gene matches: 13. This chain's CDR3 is CASSLRTVTGANNEKLFF. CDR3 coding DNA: TGTGCCAGCAGCTTAAGGACGGTTACAGGGGCGAATAATGAAAAACTGTTTTTT.